These 13 T cell receptor beta chains were sequenced from one sample in a study of blood T cell repertoires in COVID-19. Only in-frame clones appear in the TCRdb table, and some are missing; sequencing was by immunoSEQ multiplex PCR. The data hold 490,000 or so clones, with roughly nine tenths observed a single time. Sequencing was carried out using PBMCs or T cells enriched from blood (not recorded which). The receptors derive from a woman aged 55 to 70 who had recovered from COVID-19.

This sequence joins TRBV5-1 and TRBJ1-1, with D perhaps matching TRBD1 (6 bases). Germline-derived CDR1 and CDR2 are SGHRS and YFSETQ. The V end was cut by 2 bases, the J end by 3 bases, with 14 bases between. There are 15 residues in the CDR3. In DNA form, the CDR3 reads TGCGCCAGCAGCTTCGCCGGGGGGCAGGACACTGAAGCTTTCTTT. As protein: CASSFAGGQDTEAFF.

The V and J genes are TRBV5-1 and TRBJ2-1, with 8 bases aligning to TRBD1. Germline V CDR1 and CDR2: SGHRS, YFSETQ. CDR3 length equals 14 residues. V trimming: 6 bases; J trimming: 5 bases; junction bases outside the gene matches: 7. DNA of the CDR3: TGCGCCAGCACCAGACAGGGGACGGACAATGAGCAGTTCTTC. Translated: CASTRQGTDNEQFF.

The rearrangement links TRBV2 to TRBJ2-1, with D maybe TRBD1 (5 bases). The CDR3 loop spans 16 amino acids. In germline, CDR1 is SNHLY, CDR2 FYNNEI. The V end lost 1 base, the J end lost 7 bases, and 17 bases lay between the germline ends. CDR3 in amino acids: CASSEETAFMGNEQFF. For the CDR3, the DNA is TGTGCCAGCAGTGAAGAGACAGCCTTTATGGGGAATGAGCAGTTCTTC.

The CDR3 coding sequence is TGCGCCAGCAGCCTGCGGGCAGGGGGCGACACTGAAGCTTTCTTT. The encoded protein is CASSLRAGGDTEAFF. The chain employs TRBV5-1 and TRBJ1-1; 8 nucleotides match TRBD1. Germline loops: CDR1 SGHRS, CDR2 YFSETQ. The V segment lost 4 bases and the J segment 3 bases; nucleotides outside the gene matches: 8. CDR3 length: 15 residues.

The genes are TRBV6-1 and TRBJ1-5; D is undetermined. The CDR3 runs to 14 residues. CDR1 is MNHNS, CDR2 SASEGT, per germline. The germline V and J ends were trimmed by 2 bases and 7 bases, with 12 bases remaining between them. The CDR3 nucleotides are TGTGCCAGCAGTGAATCGGGTTTATCACAGCCCCAGCATTTT. It specifies CASSESGLSQPQHF.

The chain links TRBV5-1 to TRBJ1-1, with 9 bases lining up with TRBD1. From germline, CDR1 is SGHRS and CDR2 YFSETQ. The CDR3 has 15 amino acids. V was clipped by 4 bases and J by 1 base; unmatched bases: 5. The CDR3 loop reads CASSPQGAENTEAFF. The CDR3 bases are TGCGCCAGCAGCCCACAGGGGGCGGAGAACACTGAAGCTTTCTTT.

The chain couples TRBV2 to TRBJ2-2; 8 bases are shared with TRBD1. Germline CDR1 is SNHLY and CDR2 is FYNNEI. CDR3 length: 18 amino acids. The ends lost 6 bases at V and 1 base at J; junction bases unmatched: 13. CDR3 loop: CASSDGTGFLRNTGELFF. DNA for the CDR3: TGTGCCAGCAGCGACGGGACAGGATTTCTTCGGAACACCGGGGAGCTGTTTTTT.

The chain has TRBV7-2 and TRBJ2-5; 10 bases align to TRBD2. V dropped 0 bases and J dropped 5; count of bases not matched to a gene: 9. The CDR3 consists of 17 residues. The germline CDR1 and CDR2 sequences are SGHTA and FQGNSA. CDR3 in amino acids: CASSLAGSGGARETQYF. CDR3 DNA: TGTGCCAGCAGCTTAGCCGGGAGCGGGGGGGCACGGGAGACCCAGTACTTC.

The V and J genes are TRBV2 and TRBJ1-3; 10 bases match TRBD1. With V trimmed by 5 bases and J by 3 bases, 4 bases remained unmatched. The CDR3 runs to 15 residues. The germline CDR1 and CDR2 sequences are SNHLY and FYNNEI. The CDR3 sequence is CASSTWTGGGNTIYF. CDR3 coding DNA: TGTGCCAGCAGTACCTGGACAGGGGGTGGAAACACCATATATTTT.

This sequence joins TRBV12-3 or TRBV12-4 and TRBJ1-2, with D unresolved. The germline V and J ends were trimmed by 1 base and 10 bases, with 10 bases remaining between them. The CDR3 is made up of 12 amino acids. DNA of the CDR3: TGTGCCAGCAGTTTAGGCGGCAGCTTCTACACCTTC. This encodes CASSLGGSFYTF.

V is TRBV9 and J is TRBJ1-3; 7 bases agree with TRBD1. This CDR3 comprises 15 residues. Germline trimming cut 3 bases from V and 3 bases from J; bases unmatched to any gene: 6. Germline CDR1 SGDLS, CDR2 YYNGEE. CDR3 in amino acids: CASSAQGGGGNTIYF. The CDR3 coding sequence is TGTGCCAGCAGCGCGCAGGGGGGCGGTGGAAACACCATATATTTT.

This chain joins TRBV30 and TRBJ1-5; tentative D call: TRBD1 (5 bases). Trimming took off 1 base at V and 4 bases at J, with 14 bases between the two ends. This CDR3 is built from 15 residues. Germline CDR1 is GTSNPN and CDR2 is SVGIG (reference sequence). The CDR3 sequence is CAWSADSPSNQPQHF. The CDR3 nucleotides read TGTGCCTGGAGTGCCGACAGTCCTAGTAATCAGCCCCAGCATTTT.

The chain links TRBV6-5 to TRBJ2-7; a weak D match, TRBD2 (6 bases). The CDR3 runs 14 residues. Germline V gene lookup returns CDR1 MNHEY and CDR2 SVGAGI. V shed 4 bases and J shed 1 base, with 11 bases lying between them. In DNA form, the CDR3 reads TGTGCCAGCAGTTCCAGTGGGGGGTCCTACGAGCAGTACTTC. This codes for CASSSSGGSYEQYF.